Detailed here is one T cell receptor (beta chain). Antigen unknown. This specimen belongs to a study of T-cell memory formation after mild COVID-19. The study, taken as a whole, reports: Contracting CD4+ clones lay largely in CM and EM, with CD8+ ones residing in EMRA. Memory cells collected pre-infection included some clones that later responded, suggesting cross-reactive memory joined. Clones contracting day 15 to 85 were balanced CD4/CD8; later expanders leaned CD4+.

5'RACE with constant-segment primers yielded barcoded, UMI-tagged TCR alpha and TCR beta cDNA libraries. A single record per CDR3 protein comes from TCRdb applying MiXCR to the 5' RACE reads. The sample has under 300,000 distinct CDR3 sequences, 8% to 10% seen once. The CDR3 runs to 16 residues. The V end lost 3 bases, the J end lost 1 base, and 10 bases lay between the germline ends. Germline CDR1 is KGHSH and CDR2 is LQKENI. The sequence came from a man younger than 35 who had mild COVID-19 (a few samples of this study predate the infection). Cell type and time point are not known. The chain joins TRBV18 to TRBJ2-6, with D unclear. The specimen sequenced was PBMCs or a T cell subset sorted from them (not recorded which). CDR3 bases: TGTGCCAGCTCACCGTATGTAGGGTCTGGGGCCAACGTCCTGACTTTC. This gives the protein CASSPYVGSGANVLTF.